The rows below give T cell receptor delta chains drawn from one sample of a study of DNA immune sequencing with unique molecular identifiers. TCRdb fed the multiplex PCR reads into CATT to redo clone calling. Among under 900 delta-chain clones listed, 15% to 20% were seen once. Sequencing was carried out using gamma-delta T cells from PBMCs. These receptors were taken from a human donor in good health. Both conserved end residues are part of each CDR3. D genes are given only for firm matches. Some rows have no size entry. The others give once, few or many, or a class for an expanded clone.

J: TRDJ1
V: TRDV2
size: medium-sized
D: NA
CDR3: CACDKVGSYTDKLIF
DNA: TGTGCCTGTGACAAAGTGGGGTCGTACACCGATAAACTCATCTTT

J: TRDJ1
V: TRDV3
size: NA
D: TRDD3
CDR3: CAFRILNLFMGIPMYTDKLIF
DNA: TGTGCCTTCCGGATCCTGAACTTATTTATGGGGATACCGATGTACACCGATAAACTCATCTTT

J: TRDJ1
V: TRDV2
size: NA
D: TRDD3
CDR3: CACDPLGGGIRVQTPDKLIF
DNA: TGTGCCTGTGACCCCTTAGGGGGGGGGATACGCGTTCAAACACCCGATAAACTCATCTTT

J: TRDJ1
V: TRDV2
size: hyperexpanded
D: TRDD3
CDR3: CASPPTITGGTTLNTDKLIF
DNA: TGTGCCTCCCCACCTACAATTACTGGGGGGACTACCCTTAACACCGATAAACTCATCTTT

J: TRDJ1
V: TRDV2
size: medium-sized
D: TRDD3
CDR3: CACDPLLGDRDTDKLIF
DNA: TGTGCCTGTGACCCCCTACTGGGGGATAGAGACACCGATAAACTCATCTTT

J: TRDJ3
V: TRDV2
size: few
D: NA
CDR3: CACDTVGAESSWDTRQMFF
DNA: TGTGCCTGTGACACCGTGGGGGCCGAAAGCTCCTGGGACACCCGACAGATGTTTTTC

J: TRDJ1
V: TRDV2
size: medium-sized
D: NA
CDR3: CACDSLGGTFGDKLIF
DNA: TGTGCCTGTGACTCTTTGGGGGGAACCTTTGGCGATAAACTCATCTTT

J: TRDJ1
V: TRDV2
size: medium-sized
D: TRDD3
CDR3: CACDTLSLGDTQADKLIF
DNA: TGTGCCTGTGACACCCTTTCGCTGGGGGATACGCAAGCCGATAAACTCATCTTT

J: TRDJ1
V: TRDV1
size: hyperexpanded
D: TRDD3
CDR3: CALGELVTPSSGGYPIFCEKLIF
DNA: TGTGCTCTTGGGGAACTAGTCACGCCTTCTTCCGGGGGATATCCCATTTTCTGCGAAAAACTCATCTTT

J: TRDJ1
V: TRDV2
size: large
D: TRDD3
CDR3: CACDTVGLGDMRTDKLIF
DNA: TGTGCCTGTGACACCGTAGGTCTGGGGGATATGAGGACCGATAAACTCATCTTT

J: TRDJ1
V: TRDV2
size: medium-sized
D: TRDD3
CDR3: CACDKLGDFPRKVDKLIF
DNA: TGTGCCTGTGACAAACTGGGGGATTTTCCGAGGAAGGTCGATAAACTCATCTTT

J: TRDJ1
V: TRDV2
size: large
D: NA
CDR3: CACDPLGGTDKLIF
DNA: TGTGCCTGTGACCCTTTGGGGGGGACCGATAAACTCATCTTT

J: TRDJ1
V: TRDV2
size: medium-sized
D: TRDD3
CDR3: CACDSLLGDKRYTDKLIF
DNA: TGTGCCTGTGACAGCTTACTGGGGGATAAACGATACACCGATAAACTCATCTTT

J: TRDJ1
V: TRDV2
size: medium-sized
D: TRDD3
CDR3: CAGRKLAGGYAATDKLIF
DNA: TGTGCCGGACGGAAACTTGCTGGGGGATACGCGGCCACCGATAAACTCATCTTT

J: TRDJ3
V: TRDV2
size: few
D: NA
CDR3: CACDTVGAKSSWDTRQMFF
DNA: TGTGCCTGTGACACCGTGGGGGCCAAAAGCTCCTGGGACACCCGACAGATGTTTTTC

J: TRDJ1
V: TRDV1
size: large
D: NA
CDR3: CALGSPSLPLYWGLALYTDKLIF
DNA: TGTGCTCTTGGGTCCCCTTCCCTTCCTCTCTACTGGGGGCTCGCCTTGTACACCGATAAACTCATCTTT

J: TRDJ2
V: TRDV2
size: medium-sized
D: NA
CDR3: CACDTVGGPLTAQLFF
DNA: TGTGCCTGTGACACCGTTGGGGGCCCTTTGACAGCACAACTCTTCTTT

J: TRDJ1
V: TRDV3
size: large
D: NA
CDR3: CAFCTPSRFGHLKYTDKLIF
DNA: TGTGCCTTTTGCACCCCCTCTCGGTTTGGGCACCTCAAGTACACCGATAAACTCATCTTT

J: TRDJ1
V: TRDV2
size: NA
D: TRDD3
CDR3: CACDTLLGAKATDKLIF
DNA: TGTGCCTGTGACACCCTCCTGGGGGCCAAAGCCACCGATAAACTCATCTTT

J: TRDJ1
V: TRDV2
size: few
D: TRDD3
CDR3: CACDTVGGGYTDKLIF
DNA: TGTGCCTGTGACACCGTCGGTGGGGGATACACCGATAAACTCATCTTT

J: TRDJ1
V: TRDV2
size: NA
D: NA
CDR3: CACENLPTGDTNGADKLIF
DNA: TGTGCCTGTGAGAACCTTCCTACTGGGGATACGAATGGCGCCGATAAACTCATCTTT

J: TRDJ3
V: TRDV2
size: few
D: TRDD3
CDR3: CACDRPVLGDTPSSWGTRQMFF
DNA: TGTGCCTGTGATAGGCCCGTACTGGGGGATACTCCCAGCTCCTGGGGCACCCGACAGATGTTTTTC

J: TRDJ1
V: TRDV2
size: NA
D: TRDD3
CDR3: CACDSVMGDTRYTDKLIF
DNA: TGTGCCTGTGACAGCGTTATGGGGGATACGCGGTACACCGATAAACTCATCTTT

J: TRDJ1
V: TRDV2
size: medium-sized
D: NA
CDR3: CACEGLPISLGSTDKLIF
DNA: TGTGCCTGTGAGGGACTTCCGATATCCCTTGGGAGCACCGATAAACTCATCTTT

J: TRDJ1
V: TRDV1
size: medium-sized
D: TRDD3
CDR3: CALGELLVLGDSDADKLIF
DNA: TGTGCTCTTGGGGAACTCCTAGTACTGGGGGATAGTGACGCCGATAAACTCATCTTT

J: TRDJ1
V: TRDV2
size: medium-sized
D: NA
CDR3: CACDSLKGPTDKLIF
DNA: TGTGCCTGTGACTCCCTTAAGGGGCCCACCGATAAACTCATCTTT

J: TRDJ1
V: TRDV2
size: NA
D: NA
CDR3: CACDTIQDLGSSDKLIF
DNA: TGTGCCTGTGACACGATTCAGGACTTGGGCTCGTCCGATAAACTCATCTTT

J: TRDJ3
V: TRDV2
size: medium-sized
D: TRDD3
CDR3: CACDTPGGTWDTRQMFF
DNA: TGTGCCTGTGACACCCCTGGGGGTACCTGGGACACCCGACAGATGTTTTTC

J: TRDJ1
V: TRDV2
size: few
D: TRDD3
CDR3: CACDTVGDTDTDKLIF
DNA: TGTGCCTGTGACACCGTGGGGGATACGGACACCGATAAACTCATCTTT

J: TRDJ1
V: TRDV3
size: few
D: TRDD3
CDR3: CAFQDPELFMGIPMYTDKLIF
DNA: TGTGCCTTCCAGGATCCTGAACTTTTTATGGGGATACCGATGTACACCGATAAACTCATCTTT